This note documents a single T cell receptor beta chain sequence. This specimen comes from a study of shared clonotypes between healthy human individuals. Germline CDR1 and CDR2: SNHLY and FYNNEI. Trimming left V 2 bases short and J 9 bases short, with 16 bases between. The CDR3 is made up of 15 amino acids. Sequencing was performed with immunoSEQ multiplex PCR; in TCRdb, only in-frame clones are kept and a portion is missing. The table has over 400,000 clones, about 85% seen once; the top ten hold roughly 12%. The sample consisted of PBMCs. The rearrangement uses TRBV2 and TRBJ2-2, with D possibly TRBD1 on 6 matching bases. The TCR originated in a middle-aged woman in good health. Some clones in this sample may be carry-over from other donors' samples. The DNA of the CDR3 is TGTGCCAGCAGTGAAAATCCGGACAGACACCGGGAGCTGTTTTTT. Amino acid sequence: CASSENPDRHRELFF.